Shown below are 11 T cell receptor beta chains from a single sample sequenced in a study of long-term antiretroviral therapy in people with HIV (dated by TCRdb to the early 2020s). The immunoSEQ hsTCRB v3.0 assay was used at survey level resolution to sequence the TRB variable region. TCRdb took this table from immuneACCESS and kept in-frame rearrangements with V and J called. Such tables lack part of the clones; where checked against another copy, unresolved V genes explain under half of the gap, and the rest is unexplained. For this sample the table gives about 27,000 clones, of which 85% were detected only once. The biggest ten clones account for roughly a tenth of the sample. The sample in question was unsorted PBMCs, obtained 2.3 years after starting antiretroviral therapy. The receptors shown here come from a man aged 40-49 years with HIV.

The rearrangement uses TRBV7-8 and TRBJ2-7, with D possibly TRBD2 on 6 matching bases. Trimming removed 7 bases at V and 0 bases at J, with 13 bases between. CDR1 SGHVS and CDR2 FQNEAQ come from the germline V gene. The CDR3 spans 14 residues. CDR3 nucleotide sequence: TGTGCCAGCACCCCCGGAGGGGCCTCCTACGAGCAGTACTTC. Translating it yields CASTPGGASYEQYF. The full variable domain, completed using reference TRBV7-8 and TRBJ2-7, is GAGVSQSPRYKVAKRGQDVALRCDPISGHVSLFWYQQALGQGPEFLTYFQNEAQLDKSGLPSDRFFAERPEGSVSTLKIQRTQQEDSAVYLCASTPGGASYEQYFGPGTRLTVT.

The V gene is TRBV7-9, the J gene TRBJ2-5; 11 positions match TRBD2. This CDR3 has 16 amino acids. J lost 2 bases, V lost 4 bases, and 6 bases had no gene match. Per germline, CDR1 SEHNR and CDR2 FQNEAQ (reference sequence). The CDR3 DNA is TGTGCCAGCAGCTCCTGGACTAGCGGGTCACAAGAGACCCAGTACTTC. Amino acid sequence: CASSSWTSGSQETQYF.

The gene calls are TRBV5-5 and TRBJ2-5; TRBD1 agrees at 9 bases. Germline trimming cut 1 base from V and 4 bases from J; bases unmatched to any gene: 11. The CDR3 totals 17 residues. The germline CDR1 and CDR2 sequences are SGHKS and YYEKEE (reference sequence). This chain's CDR3 is CASSLFQDRGGRETQYF. The CDR3 DNA reads TGTGCCAGCAGCTTGTTCCAGGACAGGGGAGGGAGAGAGACCCAGTACTTC.

The chain couples TRBV14 to TRBJ2-1; D remains ambiguous. CDR3 size: 11 residues. Trimming took off 1 base at V and 9 bases at J, with 4 bases between the two ends. From germline, CDR1 is SGHDN and CDR2 FVKESK. CDR3 coding DNA: TGTGCCAGCAGCCAAGGGGTTGAGCAGTTCTTC. Translation: CASSQGVEQFF.

The rearrangement links TRBV30 to TRBJ1-2, with 7 bases fitting TRBD1. There are 15 residues in the CDR3. The ends lost 2 bases at V and 2 bases at J; junction bases unmatched: 8. The germline V gene has CDR1 GTSNPN and CDR2 SVGIG (reference sequence). The CDR3 sequence is CAWSTPPQGNYGYTF. The CDR3, as DNA: TGTGCCTGGAGTACCCCCCCACAGGGGAACTATGGCTACACCTTC.

This chain uses TRBV7-6 with TRBJ2-1; 8 bases map to TRBD2. V shed 5 bases and J 8 bases; nucleotides not matched to a gene: 5. This CDR3 contains 13 residues. The germline V gene encodes CDR1 SGHVS and CDR2 FNYEAQ. The DNA for the CDR3 is TGTGCCAGCAGCCCCAGCGGGAGCCATGAGCAGTTCTTC. Its protein product is CASSPSGSHEQFF.

This chain links TRBV7-9 with TRBJ2-1; 9 nucleotides align to TRBD1. The CDR3 runs 16 residues. The germline CDR1 and CDR2 sequences are SEHNR and FQNEAQ (reference sequence). V dropped 0 bases and J dropped 8; count of bases not matched to a gene: 8. The CDR3 DNA reads TGTGCCAGCAGCTTAGCGTGGGGGACAGGGTCCCATGAGCAGTTCTTC. Translating it yields CASSLAWGTGSHEQFF.

The chain joins TRBV10-3 to TRBJ1-3; D is possibly TRBD1 (5 bases). Germline V gives CDR1 ENHRY, CDR2 SYGVKD. The CDR3 is 15 amino acids. V lost 4 bases and J 0 bases, leaving 10 bases between the germline ends. The CDR3 DNA reads TGTGCCATCAGTGCGTGGGGGAACTCTGGAAACACCATATATTTT. It translates to CAISAWGNSGNTIYF.

V usage is TRBV19 and J usage is TRBJ1-1; D may be TRBD1 (6 bases). CDR1 and CDR2 from the germline V gene are LNHDA and SQIVND (reference sequence). Trimming took 7 bases from V and 6 from J, leaving 12 bases between them. The CDR3 consists of 12 residues. CDR3 DNA: TGTGCCAGTAAACCGAGGGGGGCTGAAGCTTTCTTT. This gives the protein CASKPRGAEAFF.

The chain is built from TRBV27 and TRBJ1-1, with D perhaps TRBD1 (6 bases). The length of the CDR3 is 15 residues. Looked up from germline, CDR1 is MNHEY and CDR2 is SMNVEV (reference sequence). Between the trimmed V and J ends, which lost 5 bases and 8 bases, there was a span of 21 bases. The CDR3 region is CASSARGGLGEEAFF. As DNA, the CDR3 is TGTGCCAGCAGTGCCCGCGGGGGCCTAGGAGAGGAAGCTTTCTTT.

The gene calls are TRBV5-1 and TRBJ2-5; D remains unclear. The CDR3 consists of 16 residues. Looked up from germline, CDR1 is SGHRS and CDR2 is YFSETQ. V shed 0 bases and J shed 0 bases, with 12 bases lying between them. The CDR3 bases are TGCGCCAGCAGCTTGGGTAGCACCCTGTACCAAGAGACCCAGTACTTC. This sequence encodes CASSLGSTLYQETQYF.